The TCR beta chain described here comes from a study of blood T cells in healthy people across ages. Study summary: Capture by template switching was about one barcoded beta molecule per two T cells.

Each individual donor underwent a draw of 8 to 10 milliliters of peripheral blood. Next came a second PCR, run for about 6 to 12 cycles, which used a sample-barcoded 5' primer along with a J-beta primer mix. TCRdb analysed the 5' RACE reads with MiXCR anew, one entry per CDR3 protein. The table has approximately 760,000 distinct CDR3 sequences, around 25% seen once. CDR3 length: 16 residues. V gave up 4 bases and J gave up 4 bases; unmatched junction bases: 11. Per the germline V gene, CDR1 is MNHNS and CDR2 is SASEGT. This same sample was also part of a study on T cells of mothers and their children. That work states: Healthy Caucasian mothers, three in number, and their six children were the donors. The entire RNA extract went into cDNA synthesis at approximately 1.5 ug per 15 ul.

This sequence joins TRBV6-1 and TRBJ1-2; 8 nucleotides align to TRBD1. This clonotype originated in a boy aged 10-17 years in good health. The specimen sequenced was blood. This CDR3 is CASSGTGQGKAYGYTF. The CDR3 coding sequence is TGTGCCAGCAGTGGAACTGGACAGGGTAAAGCCTATGGCTACACCTTC.